A single sample gave rise to the 20 T cell receptor beta chains below, sequenced in a study of shared clonotypes between healthy human individuals (dated by TCRdb to the early 2020s). Library creation used the immunoSEQ multiplex PCR assay. The source is immuneACCESS, and TCRdb retained only in-frame sequences with V and J called. Part of the clones is not carried over; for the studies checked, unresolved V genes explain less than half of this, and the remainder is unexplained. The sample yields 500,000 or so clones; 90% to 96% were counted once. Of the sample, 0.064% is held by the ten largest clones. Sequenced material: naive CD4+ T cells sorted from blood. According to the study, the label for this sample's cell subset or site signals: CD45RA+ positively selected. Every receptor here comes from a woman aged 25 to 39 in good health.

The genes are TRBV28 and TRBJ2-2; 14 bases line up with TRBD2. This CDR3 is built from 16 residues. V lost 8 bases to trimming and J lost 8 bases; unmatched junction nucleotides: 10. CDR1 is MDHEN and CDR2 is SYDVKM in the germline V gene. The CDR3 sequence is CASHGGGLAGVGELFF. Here the CDR3 DNA reads TGTGCCAGCCACGGGGGGGGACTAGCGGGAGTAGGGGAGCTGTTTTTT.

This clone was recorded only once. The V and J genes are TRBV19 and TRBJ2-5; no clear D gene. CDR3 size: 15 residues. Per the germline V gene, CDR1 is LNHDA and CDR2 is SQIVND (reference sequence). The ends were cut back, 10 bases at V and 3 bases at J, with 21 bases in the middle. CDR3 DNA sequence: TGTGCCACCTCTTACGGCCCCGGCGGAGAAGAGACCCAGTACTTC. Encoded protein: CATSYGPGGEETQYF. Complete variable domain (other parts from reference TRBV19 and TRBJ2-5): DGGITQSPKYLFRKEGQNVTLSCEQNLNHDAMYWYRQDPGQGLRLIYYSQIVNDFQKGDIAEGYSVSREKKESFPLTVTSAQKNPTAFYLCATSYGPGGEETQYFGPGTRLLVL.

The J gene is TRBJ1-2, the V gene TRBV27; possible D gene TRBD1, 6 bases. V was cut by 2 bases and J by 5 bases, with 12 bases left in between. Germline CDR1 reads MNHEY; CDR2 reads SMNVEV (reference sequence). The CDR3 loop spans 14 amino acids. The CDR3 nucleotides are TGTGCCAGCAGTTTAAGGGGGGAGACTTATGGCTACACCTTC. Protein product: CASSLRGETYGYTF.

V is TRBV2 and J is TRBJ1-1, with no clear D. Per germline, CDR1 SNHLY and CDR2 FYNNEI. Trimming cost V 8 bases and J 10 bases, with 17 bases left between them. The CDR3 has 12 amino acids. The CDR3: CASRQGVAGAFF. Written as DNA, the CDR3 is TGTGCCAGCCGGCAAGGAGTCGCCGGAGCTTTCTTT.

The V gene is TRBV7-9, the J gene TRBJ1-2, with D hard to call. V lost 6 bases and J lost 0, with 14 bases in between. Germline lookup yields CDR1 SEHNR and CDR2 FQNEAQ (reference sequence). This CDR3 is 15 amino acids long. As DNA, the CDR3 is TGTGCCAGCAGTTCGACGGATAATCCTAACTATGGCTACACCTTC. It is translated as CASSSTDNPNYGYTF.

The chain combines TRBV28 with TRBJ2-3; possible D gene TRBD2, 6 bases. This CDR3 is built from 15 residues. Trimming removed 7 bases at V and 4 bases at J, with 18 bases between. Germline CDR1 reads MDHEN; CDR2 reads SYDVKM. CDR3 coding DNA: TGTGCCAGCACCATAATAGGAGGGGCAGCAGATACGCAGTATTTT. Its translation is CASTIIGGAADTQYF.

The rearrangement uses TRBV27 and TRBJ1-6; no reliable D call. Germline lookup yields CDR1 MNHEY and CDR2 SMNVEV (reference sequence). Trimming pared 2 bases from V and 13 bases from J, leaving 18 bases between. The CDR3 totals 15 residues. This CDR3 is CASSLKGGESRPLHF. The CDR3 DNA reads as TGTGCCAGCAGTTTAAAAGGTGGGGAGAGTAGGCCCCTCCACTTT.

The rearrangement joins TRBV6-1 to TRBJ2-7, with a weak D call TRBD2 (6 bases). Germline V gene sequence: CDR1 MNHNS, CDR2 SASEGT. This CDR3 is built from 15 residues. The germline V and J ends were trimmed by 7 bases and 2 bases, with 18 bases remaining between them. The CDR3 protein is CASNVRGLQTYEQYF. In DNA, the CDR3 is TGTGCCAGCAACGTCCGGGGACTCCAAACCTACGAGCAGTACTTC.

The rearrangement joins TRBV28 to TRBJ2-7, with 9 bases fitting TRBD1. Germline-derived CDR1 and CDR2 are MDHEN and SYDVKM. Trimming removed 5 bases from V and 4 bases from J; junction bases left unmatched: 6. The CDR3 is made up of 14 amino acids. The CDR3 DNA sequence: TGTGCCAGCAGTGCCCGGGACAGGGAATACGAGCAGTACTTC. It is translated as CASSARDREYEQYF. The whole variable domain, remainder taken from reference TRBV28 and TRBJ2-7, is DVKVTQSSRYLVKRTGEKVFLECVQDMDHENMFWYRQDPGLGLRLIYFSYDVKMKEKGDIPEGYSVSREKKERFSLILESASTNQTSMYLCASSARDREYEQYFGPGTRLTVT.

The chain joins TRBV9 to TRBJ2-4; 11 nucleotides agree with TRBD2. CDR3 size: 14 residues. The V gene end was trimmed by 3 bases and the J gene end by 8 bases; junction bases not matched to a gene: 4. Germline lookup yields CDR1 SGDLS and CDR2 YYNGEE. The CDR3 region has the DNA TGTGCCAGCAGCGGAACTAGCGGGAGTGACATTCAGTACTTC. It translates to CASSGTSGSDIQYF. Looking up the rest from reference TRBV9 and TRBJ2-4 gives the full variable domain: DSGVTQTPKHLITATGQRVTLRCSPRSGDLSVYWYQQSLDQGLQFLIQYYNGEERAKGNILERFSAQQFPDLHSELNLSSLELGDSALYFCASSGTSGSDIQYFGAGTRLSVL.

The J gene is TRBJ1-5, the V gene TRBV2; D is undetermined. V was clipped by 6 bases and J by 5 bases, with 8 bases between them. The CDR3 loop spans 12 amino acids. The germline V gene encodes CDR1 SNHLY and CDR2 FYNNEI. The CDR3 sequence is CASSEGHQPQHF. As DNA, the CDR3 is TGTGCCAGCAGCGAGGGCCATCAGCCCCAGCATTTT. The full variable domain, in which reference TRBV2 and TRBJ1-5 provide the parts outside the CDR3, is EPEVTQTPSHQVTQMGQEVILRCVPISNHLYFYWYRQILGQKVEFLVSFYNNEISEKSEIFDDQFSVERPDGSNFTLKIRSTKLEDSAMYFCASSEGHQPQHFGDGTRLSIL.

V gene TRBV11-2 combines with J gene TRBJ2-1; D perhaps matches TRBD2 (6 bases). From germline, CDR1 is SGHAT and CDR2 FQNNGV. V was clipped by 1 base and J by 4 bases, with 11 bases between them. The CDR3 is 15 amino acids. The CDR3 DNA reads as TGTGCCAGCAGCTTAGTAGCGGTTGTTTACAATGAGCAGTTCTTC. This sequence encodes CASSLVAVVYNEQFF.

The chain combines TRBV5-1 with TRBJ2-5; the match to TRBD2 covers 15 bases. V shed 4 bases, J shed 2 bases, and the junction held 3 bases outside the gene matches. Germline assignment: CDR1 SGHRS and CDR2 YFSETQ. The CDR3 has 16 amino acids. The CDR3 is CASSPGLAGGQETQYF. Here the CDR3 DNA reads TGCGCCAGCAGCCCTGGACTAGCGGGAGGGCAAGAGACCCAGTACTTC.

The genes are TRBV5-5 and TRBJ1-2, with 9 bases matching TRBD1. The CDR3 has 14 residues. V trimming: 3 bases; J trimming: 4 bases; junction bases outside the gene matches: 4. The germline V gene encodes CDR1 SGHKS and CDR2 YYEKEE (reference sequence). The CDR3 protein is CASSSGQGTYGYTF. Here the CDR3 DNA reads TGTGCCAGCAGCTCCGGACAGGGGACCTATGGCTACACCTTC.

This chain joins TRBV29-1 and TRBJ2-5; no definite D call. This CDR3 contains 13 residues. CDR1 and CDR2 from the germline V gene are SQVTM and ANQGSEA. V was shortened by 4 bases and J by 3 bases, with 12 bases between the two germline ends. The CDR3 nucleotides read TGCAGCGTTGGGGGTCCTGGGGAAGAGACCCAGTACTTC. Protein product: CSVGGPGEETQYF.

The chain is built from TRBV28 and TRBJ1-5; a weak D match, TRBD1 (5 bases). Germline values: CDR1 MDHEN, CDR2 SYDVKM. The germline V and J ends were trimmed by 4 bases and 3 bases, with 19 bases remaining between them. The CDR3 has 17 residues. CDR3 nucleotide sequence: TGTGCCAGCAGTTCAAATTATCCGGGGGTATACAATCAGCCCCAGCATTTT. Translation: CASSSNYPGVYNQPQHF.

The V gene is TRBV6-5, the J gene TRBJ2-7; D remains ambiguous. V lost 3 bases, J lost 0 bases, and 6 bases lay in between. The CDR3 is made up of 13 amino acids. The germline V gene encodes CDR1 MNHEY and CDR2 SVGAGI. For the CDR3, the DNA is TGTGCCAGCAGTTATCGCACCTCCTACGAGCAGTACTTC. Translating it yields CASSYRTSYEQYF.

The chain links TRBV19 to TRBJ2-7; a possible D gene is TRBD1 (6 bases). The CDR3 has 14 amino acids. CDR1 and CDR2 (germline): LNHDA, SQIVND (reference sequence). Between the trimmed V and J ends, which lost 5 bases and 2 bases, there was a span of 13 bases. CDR3 loop: CASSGQSPAYEQYF. As DNA, the CDR3 is TGTGCCAGTAGTGGACAGTCCCCGGCCTACGAGCAGTACTTC.

This chain uses TRBV5-1 with TRBJ2-1, with TRBD2 identical over 9 bases. Germline V gene sequence: CDR1 SGHRS, CDR2 YFSETQ. The CDR3 consists of 19 residues. Unmatched junction bases numbered 12, after V lost 0 bases and J lost 2 bases. CDR3 residues: CASSLGSSGSFFPYNEQFF. The CDR3 bases are TGCGCCAGCAGCTTGGGGAGTAGCGGGAGTTTTTTTCCCTACAATGAGCAGTTCTTC.

The V and J genes are TRBV29-1 and TRBJ2-1, with 13 positions matching TRBD2. Germline V gene lookup returns CDR1 SQVTM and CDR2 ANQGSEA. This CDR3 is built from 14 residues. Trimming cost V 3 bases and J 10 bases; bases outside gene matches: 6. The CDR3 is CSVDRTSGRGEQFF. The CDR3 DNA reads TGCAGCGTTGATAGGACTAGCGGGAGAGGGGAGCAGTTCTTC.